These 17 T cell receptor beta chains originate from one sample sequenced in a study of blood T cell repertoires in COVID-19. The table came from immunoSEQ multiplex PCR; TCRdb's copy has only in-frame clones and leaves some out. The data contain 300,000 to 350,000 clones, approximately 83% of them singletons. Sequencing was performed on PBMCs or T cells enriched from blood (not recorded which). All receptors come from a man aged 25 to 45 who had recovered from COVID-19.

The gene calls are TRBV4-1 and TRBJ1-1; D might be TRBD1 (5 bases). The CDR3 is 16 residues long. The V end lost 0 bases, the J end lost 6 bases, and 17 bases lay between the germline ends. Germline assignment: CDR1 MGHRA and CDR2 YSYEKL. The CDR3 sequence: CASSQEDGWQGSEAFF. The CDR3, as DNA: TGCGCCAGCAGCCAAGAAGACGGGTGGCAGGGCTCTGAAGCTTTCTTT.

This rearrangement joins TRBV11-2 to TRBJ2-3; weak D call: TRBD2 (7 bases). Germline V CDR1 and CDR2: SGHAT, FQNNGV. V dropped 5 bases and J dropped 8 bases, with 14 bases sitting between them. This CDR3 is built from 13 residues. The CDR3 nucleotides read TGTGCCAGCAGCATTAGGGGGGGGCGTACGCAGTATTTT. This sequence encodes CASSIRGGRTQYF.

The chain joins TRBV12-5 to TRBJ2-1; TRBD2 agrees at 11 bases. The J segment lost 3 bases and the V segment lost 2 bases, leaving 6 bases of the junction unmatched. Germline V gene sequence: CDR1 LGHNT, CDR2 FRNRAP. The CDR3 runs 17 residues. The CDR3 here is CASGLTPGLAVYNEQFF. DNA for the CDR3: TGTGCTAGTGGTTTGACCCCGGGACTAGCGGTCTACAATGAGCAGTTCTTC.

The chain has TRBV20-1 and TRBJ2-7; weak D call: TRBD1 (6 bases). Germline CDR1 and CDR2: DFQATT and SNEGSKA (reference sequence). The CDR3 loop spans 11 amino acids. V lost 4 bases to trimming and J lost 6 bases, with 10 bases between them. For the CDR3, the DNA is TGCAGTGCTAAGGACAGCCCCGAGCAGTACTTC. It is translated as CSAKDSPEQYF.

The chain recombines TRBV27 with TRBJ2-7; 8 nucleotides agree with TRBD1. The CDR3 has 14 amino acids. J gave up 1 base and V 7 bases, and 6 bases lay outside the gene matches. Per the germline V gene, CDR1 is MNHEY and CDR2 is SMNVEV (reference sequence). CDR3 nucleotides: TGTGCCAGCACCGGGACAGGACCTTCCTACGAGCAGTACTTC. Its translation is CASTGTGPSYEQYF.

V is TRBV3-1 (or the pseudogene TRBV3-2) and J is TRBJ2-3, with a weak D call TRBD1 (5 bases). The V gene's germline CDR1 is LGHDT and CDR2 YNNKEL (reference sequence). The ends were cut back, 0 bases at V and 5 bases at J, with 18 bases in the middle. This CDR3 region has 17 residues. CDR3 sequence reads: CASSQEVGAPGGDTQYF. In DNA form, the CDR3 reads TGTGCCAGCAGCCAAGAAGTAGGGGCGCCAGGCGGAGATACGCAGTATTTT.

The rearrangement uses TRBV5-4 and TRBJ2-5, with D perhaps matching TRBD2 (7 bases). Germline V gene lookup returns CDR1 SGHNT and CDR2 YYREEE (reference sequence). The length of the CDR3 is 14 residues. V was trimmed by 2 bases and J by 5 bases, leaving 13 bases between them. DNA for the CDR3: TGTGCCAGCAGCTTAGGACTAGGGGGGGAGACCCAGTACTTC. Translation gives CASSLGLGGETQYF.

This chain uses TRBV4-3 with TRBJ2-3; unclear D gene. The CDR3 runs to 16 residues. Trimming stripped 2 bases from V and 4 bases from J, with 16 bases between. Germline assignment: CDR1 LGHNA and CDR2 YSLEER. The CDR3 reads CASSQSSPIRADTQYF. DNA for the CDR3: TGCGCCAGCAGCCAAAGTTCCCCAATTCGGGCAGATACGCAGTATTTT.

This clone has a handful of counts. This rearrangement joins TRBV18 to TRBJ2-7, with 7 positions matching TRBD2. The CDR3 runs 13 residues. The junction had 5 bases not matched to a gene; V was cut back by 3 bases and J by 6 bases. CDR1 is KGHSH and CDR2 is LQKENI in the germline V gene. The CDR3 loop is CASSPTSTGEQYF. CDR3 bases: TGTGCCAGCTCACCGACTAGCACTGGCGAGCAGTACTTC.

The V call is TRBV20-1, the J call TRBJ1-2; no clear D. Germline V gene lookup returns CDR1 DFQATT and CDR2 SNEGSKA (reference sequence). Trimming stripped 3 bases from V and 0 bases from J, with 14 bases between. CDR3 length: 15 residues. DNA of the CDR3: TGCAGTGCTAGTGATCAGTACAAAGCTAACTATGGCTACACCTTC. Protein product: CSASDQYKANYGYTF.

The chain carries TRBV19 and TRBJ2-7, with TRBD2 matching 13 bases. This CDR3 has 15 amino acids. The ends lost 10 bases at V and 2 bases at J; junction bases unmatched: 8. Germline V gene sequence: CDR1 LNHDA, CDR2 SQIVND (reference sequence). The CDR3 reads CATKAGLAGPYEQYF. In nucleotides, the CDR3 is TGTGCCACCAAGGCGGGACTAGCGGGGCCCTACGAGCAGTACTTC.

Here the CDR3 reads CAWSFGGDTQYF. The DNA for the CDR3 is TGTGCCTGGAGTTTTGGCGGGGATACGCAGTATTTT. The chain combines TRBV30 with TRBJ2-3; D perhaps matches TRBD2 (5 bases). Per the germline V gene, CDR1 is GTSNPN and CDR2 is SVGIG (reference sequence). With 2 bases removed from V and 6 bases from J, the gap between germline ends came to 9 bases. The CDR3 sequence is 12 residues long. Full variable domain (remainder filled in from reference TRBV30 and TRBJ2-3): SQTIHQWPATLVQPVGSPLSLECTVEGTSNPNLYWYRQAAGRGLQLLFYSVGIGQISSEVPQNLSASRPQDRQFILSSKKLLLSDSGFYLCAWSFGGDTQYFGPGTRLTVL.

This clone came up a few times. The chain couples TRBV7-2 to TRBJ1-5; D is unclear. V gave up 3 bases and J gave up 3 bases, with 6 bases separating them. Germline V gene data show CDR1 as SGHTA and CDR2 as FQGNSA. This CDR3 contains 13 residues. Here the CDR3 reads CASSLSYNQPQHF. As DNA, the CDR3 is TGTGCCAGCAGCTTGAGTTACAATCAGCCCCAGCATTTT.

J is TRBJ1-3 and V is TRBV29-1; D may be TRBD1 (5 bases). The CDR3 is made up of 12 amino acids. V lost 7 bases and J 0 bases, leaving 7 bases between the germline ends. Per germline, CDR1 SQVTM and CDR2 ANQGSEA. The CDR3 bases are TGCAGCGCCGGGGGCTCTGGAAACACCATATATTTT. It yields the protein CSAGGSGNTIYF. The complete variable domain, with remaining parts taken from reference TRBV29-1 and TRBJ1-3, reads SAVISQKPSRDICQRGTSLTIQCQVDSQVTMMFWYRQQPGQSLTLIATANQGSEATYESGFVIDKFPISRPNLTFSTLTVSNMSPEDSSIYLCSAGGSGNTIYFGEGSWLTVV.

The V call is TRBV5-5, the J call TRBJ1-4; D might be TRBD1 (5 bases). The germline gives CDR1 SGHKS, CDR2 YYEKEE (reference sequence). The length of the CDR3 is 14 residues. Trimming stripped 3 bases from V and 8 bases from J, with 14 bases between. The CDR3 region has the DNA TGTGCCAGCAGCTCCGGGCAGGGAGGAGAAAAACTGTTTTTT. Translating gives CASSSGQGGEKLFF.

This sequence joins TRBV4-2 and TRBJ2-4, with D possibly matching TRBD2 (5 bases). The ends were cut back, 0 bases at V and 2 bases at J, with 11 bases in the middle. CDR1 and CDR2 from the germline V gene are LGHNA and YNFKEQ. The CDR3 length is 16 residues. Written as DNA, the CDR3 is TGTGCCAGCAGCCAAGATCGGGGAGTTTCCAAAAACATTCAGTACTTC. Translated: CASSQDRGVSKNIQYF.

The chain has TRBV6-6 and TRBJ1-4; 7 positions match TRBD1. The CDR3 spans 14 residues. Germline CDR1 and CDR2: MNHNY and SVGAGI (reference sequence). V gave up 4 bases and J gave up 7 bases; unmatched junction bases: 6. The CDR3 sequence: CASSSSPGGEKLFF. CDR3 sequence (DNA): TGTGCCAGCAGTTCGTCTCCAGGGGGTGAAAAACTGTTTTTT.